This TCR beta chain was found in a study of identical twins. Study results and limitations: Memory repertoires lacked the insertion deficit that abundant cord blood beta clonotypes showed. Among monozygotic twins, out-of-frame TCR alpha sharing exceeded what models predicted.

The J segment lost 2 bases and the V segment lost 0 bases, leaving 5 bases of the junction unmatched. The germline CDR1 and CDR2 sequences are SGHDN and FVKESK. The CDR3 consists of 17 residues. This clonotype appeared a few times. Its antigen is undetermined. A universal primer binding site was introduced by template switching. The final cDNA contained unique molecular identifiers. TCRdb independently ran MiXCR on the 5' RACE reads; one entry per CDR3 protein. The profile shows about 1.7 million distinct CDR3 sequences, roughly a third of them singletons. Healthy Caucasians, and only they, were the donors.

V gene TRBV14 combines with J gene TRBJ2-7; 12 positions match TRBD1. The sequencing sample was made of cord blood. The source is a newborn girl in good health. The CDR3 region is CASSQDVRDRGPYEQYF. The CDR3 DNA sequence: TGTGCCAGCAGCCAAGACGTCCGGGACAGGGGGCCCTACGAGCAGTACTTC.